This T cell receptor beta chain is from a study of cytomegalovirus exposure and HLA in healthy donors. Study at large: The approximately 120 validation repertoires and the approximately 690 first-cohort repertoires shared a platform, a later analysis reported.

With respect to this clone: Its matching antigen is unknown.

The study, taken as a whole, reports: The study labeled fewer than 200 TCR beta chains cytomegalovirus-associated.

The CDR3 contains 14 residues. Trimming removed 3 bases at V and 7 bases at J, with 13 bases between. Germline V gene sequence: CDR1 WSHSY, CDR2 SAAADI. The repertoire was sequenced with immunoSEQ multiplex PCR; TCRdb's copy has only in-frame clones and lacks some. The table records roughly 120,000 clones, roughly 82% of them present only once. The chain recombines TRBV10-2 with TRBJ2-1; unclear D gene. The sample taken for sequencing was PBMCs. This TCR was recovered from a young man in good health and CMV-seronegative. The CDR3, as DNA: TGCGCCAGCAGTGAAAGACCGGGTCTGAATGAGCAGTTCTTC. It translates to CASSERPGLNEQFF.